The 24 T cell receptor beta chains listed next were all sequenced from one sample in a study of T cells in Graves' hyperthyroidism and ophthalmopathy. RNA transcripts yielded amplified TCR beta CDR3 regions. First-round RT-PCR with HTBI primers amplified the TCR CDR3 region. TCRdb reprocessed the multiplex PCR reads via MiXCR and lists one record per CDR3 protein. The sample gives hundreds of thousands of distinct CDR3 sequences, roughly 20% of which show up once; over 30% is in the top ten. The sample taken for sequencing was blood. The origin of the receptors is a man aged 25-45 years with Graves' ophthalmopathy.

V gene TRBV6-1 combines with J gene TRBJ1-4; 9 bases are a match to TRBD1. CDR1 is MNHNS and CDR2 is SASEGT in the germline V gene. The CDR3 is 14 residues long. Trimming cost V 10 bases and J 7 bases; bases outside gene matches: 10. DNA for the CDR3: TGTGCCACCGGGCCGGGACAGGGAACTGAAAAACTGTTTTTT. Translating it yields CATGPGQGTEKLFF.

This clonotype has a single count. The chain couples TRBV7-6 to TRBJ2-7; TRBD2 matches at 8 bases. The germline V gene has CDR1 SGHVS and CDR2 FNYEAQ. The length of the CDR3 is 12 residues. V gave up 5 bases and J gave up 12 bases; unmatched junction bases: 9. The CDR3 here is CASSPPRGAPYF. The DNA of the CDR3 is TGTGCCAGCAGCCCCCCGCGGGGGGCGCCGTACTTC.

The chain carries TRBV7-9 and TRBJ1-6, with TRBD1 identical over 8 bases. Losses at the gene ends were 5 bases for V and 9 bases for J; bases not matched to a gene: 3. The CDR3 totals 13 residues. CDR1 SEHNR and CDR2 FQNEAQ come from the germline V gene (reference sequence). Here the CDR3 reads CASSRTGGSPLHF. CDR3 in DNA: TGTGCCAGCAGCAGAACAGGGGGTTCACCCCTCCACTTT. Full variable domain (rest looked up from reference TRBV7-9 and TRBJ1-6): DTGVSQNPRHKITKRGQNVTFRCDPISEHNRLYWYRQTLGQGPEFLTYFQNEAQLEKSRLLSDRFSAERPKGSFSTLEIQRTEQGDSAMYLCASSRTGGSPLHFGNGTRLTVT.

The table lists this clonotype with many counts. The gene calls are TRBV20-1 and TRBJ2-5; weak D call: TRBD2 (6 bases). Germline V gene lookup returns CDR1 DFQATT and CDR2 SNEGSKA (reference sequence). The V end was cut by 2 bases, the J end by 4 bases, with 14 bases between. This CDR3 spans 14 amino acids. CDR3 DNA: TGCAGTGCTAGACTAGCGTCGAGAACAGAGACCCAGTACTTC. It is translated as CSARLASRTETQYF.

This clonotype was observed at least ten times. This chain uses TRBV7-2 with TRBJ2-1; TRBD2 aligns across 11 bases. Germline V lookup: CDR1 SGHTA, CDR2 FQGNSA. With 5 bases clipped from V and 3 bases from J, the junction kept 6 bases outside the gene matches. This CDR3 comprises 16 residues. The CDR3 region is CASSQGLAVLYNEQFF. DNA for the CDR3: TGTGCCAGCAGCCAGGGACTAGCGGTTCTCTACAATGAGCAGTTCTTC.

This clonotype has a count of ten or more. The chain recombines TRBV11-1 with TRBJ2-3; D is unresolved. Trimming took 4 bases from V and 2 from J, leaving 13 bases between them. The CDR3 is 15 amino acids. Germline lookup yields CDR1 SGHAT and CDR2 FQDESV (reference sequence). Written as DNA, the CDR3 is TGTGCCAGCAGCTCGCGCGGAACACTCACAGATACGCAGTATTTT. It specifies CASSSRGTLTDTQYF. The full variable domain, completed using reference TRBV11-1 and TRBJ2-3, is EAEVAQSPRYKITEKSQAVAFWCDPISGHATLYWYRQILGQGPELLVQFQDESVVDDSQLPKDRFSAERLKGVDSTLKIQPAELGDSAMYLCASSSRGTLTDTQYFGPGTRLTVL.

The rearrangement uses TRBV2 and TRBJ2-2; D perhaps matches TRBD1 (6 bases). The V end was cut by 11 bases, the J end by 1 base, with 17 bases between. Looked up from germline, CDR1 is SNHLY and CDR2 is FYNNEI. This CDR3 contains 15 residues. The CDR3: CAGTTGEENTGELFF. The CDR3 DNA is TGTGCCGGGACGACAGGAGAAGAGAACACCGGGGAGCTGTTTTTT.

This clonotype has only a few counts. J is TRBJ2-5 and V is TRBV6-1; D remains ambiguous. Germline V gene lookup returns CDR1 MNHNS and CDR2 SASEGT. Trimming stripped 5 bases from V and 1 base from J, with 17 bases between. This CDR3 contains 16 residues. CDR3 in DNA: TGTGCCAGCAGTTCAGATCTACAAGCCGTCCAAGAGACCCAGTACTTC. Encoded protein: CASSSDLQAVQETQYF.

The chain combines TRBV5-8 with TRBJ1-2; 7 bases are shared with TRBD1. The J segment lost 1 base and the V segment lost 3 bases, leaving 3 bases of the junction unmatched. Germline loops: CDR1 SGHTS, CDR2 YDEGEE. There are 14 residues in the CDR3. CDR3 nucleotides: TGTGCCAGCAGCTCGTGGGACAGTAACTATGGCTACACCTTC. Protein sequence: CASSSWDSNYGYTF.

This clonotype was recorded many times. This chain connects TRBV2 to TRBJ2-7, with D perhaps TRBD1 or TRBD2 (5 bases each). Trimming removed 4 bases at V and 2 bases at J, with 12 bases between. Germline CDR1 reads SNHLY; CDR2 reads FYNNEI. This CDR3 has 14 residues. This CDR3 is CASSASRGTYEQYF. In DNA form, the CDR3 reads TGTGCCAGCAGTGCCTCGAGGGGAACCTACGAGCAGTACTTC. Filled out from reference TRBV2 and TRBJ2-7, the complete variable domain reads EPEVTQTPSHQVTQMGQEVILRCVPISNHLYFYWYRQILGQKVEFLVSFYNNEISEKSEIFDDQFSVERPDGSNFTLKIRSTKLEDSAMYFCASSASRGTYEQYFGPGTRLTVT.

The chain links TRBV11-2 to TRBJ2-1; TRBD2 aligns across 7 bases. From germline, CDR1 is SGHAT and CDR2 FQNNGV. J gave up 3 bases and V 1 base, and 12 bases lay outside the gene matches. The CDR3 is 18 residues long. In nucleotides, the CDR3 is TGTGCCAGCAGCTTAGTGATGCCCACTAGCGAATTCTACAATGAGCAGTTCTTC. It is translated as CASSLVMPTSEFYNEQFF.

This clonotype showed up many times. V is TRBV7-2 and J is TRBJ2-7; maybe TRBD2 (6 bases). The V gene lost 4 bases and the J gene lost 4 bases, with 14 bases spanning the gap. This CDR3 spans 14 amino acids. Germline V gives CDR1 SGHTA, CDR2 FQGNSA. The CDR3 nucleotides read TGTGCCAGCAGCTCGGGACTGACTGAGTACGAGCAGTACTTC. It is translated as CASSSGLTEYEQYF.

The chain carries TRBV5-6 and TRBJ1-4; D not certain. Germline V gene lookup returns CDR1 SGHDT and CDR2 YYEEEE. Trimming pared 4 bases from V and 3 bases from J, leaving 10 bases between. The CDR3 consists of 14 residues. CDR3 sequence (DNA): TGTGCCAGCAGCATCCGGTCGGCTAATGAAAAACTGTTTTTT. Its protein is CASSIRSANEKLFF.

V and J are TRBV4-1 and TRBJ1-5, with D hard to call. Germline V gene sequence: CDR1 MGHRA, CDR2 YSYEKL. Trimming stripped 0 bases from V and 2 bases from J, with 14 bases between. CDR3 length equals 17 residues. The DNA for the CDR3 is TGCGCCAGCAGCCAAGATGTAGGGCAGCAAGGCAATCAGCCCCAGCATTTT. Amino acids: CASSQDVGQQGNQPQHF.

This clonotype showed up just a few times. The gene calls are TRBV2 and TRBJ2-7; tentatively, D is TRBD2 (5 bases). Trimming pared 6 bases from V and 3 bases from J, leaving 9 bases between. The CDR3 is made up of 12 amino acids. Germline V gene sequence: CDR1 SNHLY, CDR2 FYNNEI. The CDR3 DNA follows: TGTGCCAGCAGGAGGGAATTCTACGAGCAGTACTTC. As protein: CASRREFYEQYF.

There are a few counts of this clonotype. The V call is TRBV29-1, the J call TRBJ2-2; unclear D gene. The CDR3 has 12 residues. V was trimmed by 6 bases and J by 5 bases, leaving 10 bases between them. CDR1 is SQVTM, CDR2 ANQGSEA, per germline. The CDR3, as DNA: TGCAGCGTCCGAATTATAACCGGGGAGCTGTTTTTT. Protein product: CSVRIITGELFF.

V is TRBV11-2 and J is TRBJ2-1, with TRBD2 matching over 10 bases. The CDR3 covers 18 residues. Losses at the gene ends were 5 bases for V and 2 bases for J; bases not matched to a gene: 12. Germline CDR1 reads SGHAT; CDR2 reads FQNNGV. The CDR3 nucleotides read TGTGCCAGCAGCCCCGACAGGGGAGCGGGAGGGCCCTACAATGAGCAGTTCTTC. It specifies CASSPDRGAGGPYNEQFF.

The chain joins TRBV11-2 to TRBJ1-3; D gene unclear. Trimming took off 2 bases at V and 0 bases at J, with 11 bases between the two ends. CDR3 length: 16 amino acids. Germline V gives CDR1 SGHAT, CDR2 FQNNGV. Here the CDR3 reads CASSLWTQSSGNTIYF. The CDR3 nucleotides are TGTGCCAGCAGCTTATGGACCCAAAGCTCTGGAAACACCATATATTTT.

CDR3 bases: TGTGCCAGCAGCTTATCCCGCCCGGGGACGCCTTTATTCTTC. It specifies CASSLSRPGTPLFF. V is TRBV7-9 and J is TRBJ2-1; D possibly matches TRBD1 or TRBD2 (5 bases each). The CDR3 consists of 14 residues. In germline, CDR1 is SEHNR, CDR2 FQNEAQ (reference sequence). The ends were cut back, 2 bases at V and 16 bases at J, with 21 bases in the middle.

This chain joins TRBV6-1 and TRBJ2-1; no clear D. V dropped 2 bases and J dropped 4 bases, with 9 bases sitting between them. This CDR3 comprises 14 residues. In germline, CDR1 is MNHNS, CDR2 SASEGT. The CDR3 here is CASSESAVYNEQFF. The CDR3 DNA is TGTGCCAGCAGTGAATCGGCGGTTTACAATGAGCAGTTCTTC.

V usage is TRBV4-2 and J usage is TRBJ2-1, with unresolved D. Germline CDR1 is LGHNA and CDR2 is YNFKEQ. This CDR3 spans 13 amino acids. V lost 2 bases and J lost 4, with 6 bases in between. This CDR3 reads CASSQQRYNEQFF. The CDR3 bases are TGTGCCAGCAGCCAACAGAGGTACAATGAGCAGTTCTTC.

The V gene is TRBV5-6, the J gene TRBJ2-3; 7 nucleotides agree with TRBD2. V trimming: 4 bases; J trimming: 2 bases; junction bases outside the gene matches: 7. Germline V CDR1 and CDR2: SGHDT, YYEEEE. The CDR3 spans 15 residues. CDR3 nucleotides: TGTGCCAGCAGCCCCCTAGCGGACAACACAGATACGCAGTATTTT. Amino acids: CASSPLADNTDTQYF.

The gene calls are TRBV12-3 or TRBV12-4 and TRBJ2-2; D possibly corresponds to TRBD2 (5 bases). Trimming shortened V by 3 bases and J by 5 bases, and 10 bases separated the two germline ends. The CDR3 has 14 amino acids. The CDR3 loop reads CASSFLLGTGELFF. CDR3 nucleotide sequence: TGTGCCAGCAGTTTCCTACTAGGAACCGGGGAGCTGTTTTTT.

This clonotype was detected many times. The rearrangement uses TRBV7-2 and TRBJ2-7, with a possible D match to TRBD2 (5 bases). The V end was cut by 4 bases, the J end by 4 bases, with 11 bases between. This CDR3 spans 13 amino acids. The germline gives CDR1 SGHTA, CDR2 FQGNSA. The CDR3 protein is CASSSDRGYEQYF. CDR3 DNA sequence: TGTGCCAGCAGCTCCGACCGGGGATACGAGCAGTACTTC.